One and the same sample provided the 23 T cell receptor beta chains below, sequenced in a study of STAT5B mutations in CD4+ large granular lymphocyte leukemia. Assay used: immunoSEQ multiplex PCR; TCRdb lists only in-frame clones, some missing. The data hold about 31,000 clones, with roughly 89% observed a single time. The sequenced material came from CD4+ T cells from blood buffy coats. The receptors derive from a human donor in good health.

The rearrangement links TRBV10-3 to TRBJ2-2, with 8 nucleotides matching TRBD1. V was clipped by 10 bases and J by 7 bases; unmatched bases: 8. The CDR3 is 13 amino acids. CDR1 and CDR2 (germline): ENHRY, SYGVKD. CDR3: CATGQGRDGELFF. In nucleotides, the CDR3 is TGTGCCACCGGACAGGGAAGAGACGGGGAGCTGTTTTTT.

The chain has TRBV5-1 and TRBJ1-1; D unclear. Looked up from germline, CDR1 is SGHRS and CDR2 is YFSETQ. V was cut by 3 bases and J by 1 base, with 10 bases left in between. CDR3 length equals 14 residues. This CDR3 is CASSSDWGNTEAFF. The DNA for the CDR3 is TGCGCCAGCAGCTCCGACTGGGGGAACACTGAAGCTTTCTTT.

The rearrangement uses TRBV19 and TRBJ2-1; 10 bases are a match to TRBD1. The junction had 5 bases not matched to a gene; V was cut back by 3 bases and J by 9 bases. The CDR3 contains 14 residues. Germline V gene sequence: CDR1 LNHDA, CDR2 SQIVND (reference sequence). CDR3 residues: CASSIGTGVTEQFF. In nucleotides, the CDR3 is TGTGCCAGTAGTATTGGGACAGGGGTTACTGAGCAGTTCTTC.

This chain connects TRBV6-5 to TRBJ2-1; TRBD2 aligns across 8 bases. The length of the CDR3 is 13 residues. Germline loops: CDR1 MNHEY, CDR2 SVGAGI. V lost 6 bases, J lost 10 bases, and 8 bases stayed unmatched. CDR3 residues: CASRTSAGLEQFF. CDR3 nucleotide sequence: TGTGCCAGCAGGACTAGCGCCGGACTGGAGCAGTTCTTC.

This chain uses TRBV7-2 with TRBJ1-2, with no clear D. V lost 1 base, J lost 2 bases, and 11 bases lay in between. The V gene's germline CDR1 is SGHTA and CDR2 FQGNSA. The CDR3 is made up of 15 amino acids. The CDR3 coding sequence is TGTGCCAGCAGCTTAGAGCCGGGCAGGAACTATGGCTACACCTTC. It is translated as CASSLEPGRNYGYTF.

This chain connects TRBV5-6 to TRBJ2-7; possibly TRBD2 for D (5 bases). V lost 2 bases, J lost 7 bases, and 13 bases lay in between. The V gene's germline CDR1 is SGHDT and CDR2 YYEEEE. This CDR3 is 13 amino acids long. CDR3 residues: CASSFRRGREQYF. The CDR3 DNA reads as TGTGCCAGCAGCTTTAGACGGGGTCGGGAGCAGTACTTC.

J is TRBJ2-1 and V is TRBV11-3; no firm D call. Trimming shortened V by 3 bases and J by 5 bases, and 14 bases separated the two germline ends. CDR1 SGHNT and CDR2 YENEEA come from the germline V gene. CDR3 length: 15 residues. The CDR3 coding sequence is TGTGCCAGCAGCTTGGGTACCGGGCGCAACAATGAGCAGTTCTTC. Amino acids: CASSLGTGRNNEQFF.

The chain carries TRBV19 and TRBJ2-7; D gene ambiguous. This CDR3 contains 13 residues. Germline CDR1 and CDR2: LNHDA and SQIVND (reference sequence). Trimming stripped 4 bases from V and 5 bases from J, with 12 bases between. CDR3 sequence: CASSTRPRDEQYF. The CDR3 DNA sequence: TGTGCCAGTAGTACAAGGCCTAGAGACGAGCAGTACTTC.

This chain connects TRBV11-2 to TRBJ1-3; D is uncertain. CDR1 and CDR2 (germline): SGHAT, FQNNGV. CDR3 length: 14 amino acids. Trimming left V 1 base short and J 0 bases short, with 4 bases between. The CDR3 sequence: CASSLANSGNTIYF. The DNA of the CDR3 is TGTGCCAGCAGCTTAGCGAACTCTGGAAACACCATATATTTT. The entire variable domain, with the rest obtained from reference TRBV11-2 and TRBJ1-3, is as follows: EAGVAQSPRYKIIEKRQSVAFWCNPISGHATLYWYQQILGQGPKLLIQFQNNGVVDDSQLPKDRFSAERLKGVDSTLKIQPAKLEDSAVYLCASSLANSGNTIYFGEGSWLTVV.

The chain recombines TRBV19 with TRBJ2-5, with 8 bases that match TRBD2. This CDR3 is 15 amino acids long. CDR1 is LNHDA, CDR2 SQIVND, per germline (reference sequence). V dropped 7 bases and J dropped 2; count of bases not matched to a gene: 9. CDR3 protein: CASTPLAGPQETQYF. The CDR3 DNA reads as TGTGCCAGTACCCCCTTAGCGGGGCCACAAGAGACCCAGTACTTC.

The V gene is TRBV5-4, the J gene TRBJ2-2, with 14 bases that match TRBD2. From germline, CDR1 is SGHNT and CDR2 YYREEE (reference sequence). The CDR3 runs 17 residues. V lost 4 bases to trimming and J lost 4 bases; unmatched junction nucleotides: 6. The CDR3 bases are TGTGCCAGCAGCGAGGGACTAGCGGGAGTCCGCACCGGGGAGCTGTTTTTT. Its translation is CASSEGLAGVRTGELFF.

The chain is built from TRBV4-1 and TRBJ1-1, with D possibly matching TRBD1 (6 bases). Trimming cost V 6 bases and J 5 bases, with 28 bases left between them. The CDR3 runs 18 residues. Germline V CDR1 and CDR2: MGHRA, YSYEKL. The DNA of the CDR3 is TGCGCCAGCAGTCACACTGGGGGGCGAAGGTTTTCCGTAACTGAAGCTTTCTTT. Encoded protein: CASSHTGGRRFSVTEAFF.

The CDR3 bases are TGTGCCAGCAGCTCCTTGTGGGGTCCTGGGGACTCGAGCAGTTATGGCTACACCTTC. Amino acid sequence: CASSSLWGPGDSSSYGYTF. This chain joins TRBV5-6 and TRBJ1-2; TRBD1 might be the D (5 bases). The germline V and J ends were trimmed by 3 bases and 5 bases, with 29 bases remaining between them. The CDR3 totals 19 residues. The germline V gene encodes CDR1 SGHDT and CDR2 YYEEEE.

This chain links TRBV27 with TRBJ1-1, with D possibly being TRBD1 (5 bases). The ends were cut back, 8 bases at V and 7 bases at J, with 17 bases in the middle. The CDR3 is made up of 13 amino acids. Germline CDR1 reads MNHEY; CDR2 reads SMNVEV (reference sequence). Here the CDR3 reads CASQTRSGGEAFF. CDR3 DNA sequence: TGTGCCAGCCAAACCCGGTCGGGGGGTGAAGCTTTCTTT.

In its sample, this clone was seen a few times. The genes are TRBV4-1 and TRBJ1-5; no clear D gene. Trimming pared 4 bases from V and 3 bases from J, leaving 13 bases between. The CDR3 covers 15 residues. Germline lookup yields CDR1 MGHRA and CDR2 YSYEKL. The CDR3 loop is CASSPSAAVNQPQHF. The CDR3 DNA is TGCGCCAGCAGCCCCTCGGCGGCGGTCAATCAGCCCCAGCATTTT.

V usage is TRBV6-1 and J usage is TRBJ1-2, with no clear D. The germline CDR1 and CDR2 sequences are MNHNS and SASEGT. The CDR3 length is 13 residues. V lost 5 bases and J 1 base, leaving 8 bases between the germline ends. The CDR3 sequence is CASSSLLNYGYTF. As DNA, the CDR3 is TGTGCCAGCAGTAGCCTTCTTAACTATGGCTACACCTTC.

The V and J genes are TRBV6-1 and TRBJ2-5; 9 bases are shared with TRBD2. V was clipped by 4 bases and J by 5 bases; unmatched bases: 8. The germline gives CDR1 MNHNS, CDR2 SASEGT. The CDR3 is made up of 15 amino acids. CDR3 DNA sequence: TGTGCCAGCAGTGGAGCGGGAGGATTAAGGGAGACCCAGTACTTC. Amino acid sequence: CASSGAGGLRETQYF.

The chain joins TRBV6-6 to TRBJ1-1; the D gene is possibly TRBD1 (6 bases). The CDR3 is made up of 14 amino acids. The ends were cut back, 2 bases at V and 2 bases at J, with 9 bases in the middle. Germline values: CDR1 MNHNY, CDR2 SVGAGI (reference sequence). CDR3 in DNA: TGTGCCAGCAGTTACCAACAGGGAAACACTGAAGCTTTCTTT. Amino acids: CASSYQQGNTEAFF.

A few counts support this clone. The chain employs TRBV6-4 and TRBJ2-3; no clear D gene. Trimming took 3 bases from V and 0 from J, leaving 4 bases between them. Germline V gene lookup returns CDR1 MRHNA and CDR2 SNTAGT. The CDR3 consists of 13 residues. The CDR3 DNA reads TGTGCCAGCAGTGATTTGAGCACAGATACGCAGTATTTT. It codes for CASSDLSTDTQYF.

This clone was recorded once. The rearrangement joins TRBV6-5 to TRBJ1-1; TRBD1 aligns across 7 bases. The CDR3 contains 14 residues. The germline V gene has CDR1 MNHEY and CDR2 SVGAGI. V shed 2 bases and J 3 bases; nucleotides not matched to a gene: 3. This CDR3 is CASSYRGRDTEAFF. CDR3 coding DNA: TGTGCCAGCAGTTACAGGGGGCGGGACACTGAAGCTTTCTTT.

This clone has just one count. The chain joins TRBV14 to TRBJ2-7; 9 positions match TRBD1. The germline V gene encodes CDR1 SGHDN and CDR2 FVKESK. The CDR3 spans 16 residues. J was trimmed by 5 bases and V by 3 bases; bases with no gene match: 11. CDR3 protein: CASSQGVRDRAHEQYF. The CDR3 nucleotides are TGTGCCAGCAGCCAGGGGGTCCGGGACAGGGCCCACGAGCAGTACTTC.

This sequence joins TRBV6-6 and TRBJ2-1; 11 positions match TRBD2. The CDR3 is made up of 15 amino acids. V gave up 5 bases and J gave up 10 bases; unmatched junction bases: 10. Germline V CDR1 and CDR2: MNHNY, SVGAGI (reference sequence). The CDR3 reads CASSTPSGRLGEQFF. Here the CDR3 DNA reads TGTGCCAGCAGTACACCTAGCGGGAGGCTAGGGGAGCAGTTCTTC.

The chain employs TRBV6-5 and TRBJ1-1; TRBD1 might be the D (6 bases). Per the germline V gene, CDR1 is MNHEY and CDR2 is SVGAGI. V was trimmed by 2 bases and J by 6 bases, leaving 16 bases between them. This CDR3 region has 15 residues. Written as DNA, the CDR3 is TGTGCCAGCAGTTACGCCGACAGGCCGTGGGCTGAAGCTTTCTTT. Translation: CASSYADRPWAEAFF.